Below, 18 T cell receptor beta chains from the same sample are listed, as sequenced in a study of cytomegalovirus exposure and HLA in healthy donors. The primer mix had 60 Vbeta and 13 Jbeta primers. Using immunoSEQ multiplex PCR, the repertoire was profiled, and TCRdb retains in-frame clones only, with some absent. The sample shows 74,000 or so clones, 75% to 85% of them seen only once. The sequencing sample was made of PBMCs. These receptors were taken from a man aged 50-60 years in good health and CMV-seropositive.

The chain joins TRBV11-3 to TRBJ2-3; 8 nucleotides align to TRBD2. The CDR3 totals 16 residues. The germline V gene encodes CDR1 SGHNT and CDR2 YENEEA. V shed 1 base, J shed 1 base, and the junction held 4 bases outside the gene matches. CDR3 DNA sequence: TGTGCCAGCAGCTTAGGCCCAGCGGGGGGCACAGATACGCAGTATTTT. Translated, it gives CASSLGPAGGTDTQYF.

This clone has just one count. The CDR3 here is CASSLVSSSYNEQFF. Written as DNA, the CDR3 is TGCGCCAGCAGCCTAGTCTCGAGCTCCTACAATGAGCAGTTCTTC. The chain has TRBV4-1 and TRBJ2-1; D not resolved. CDR1 MGHRA and CDR2 YSYEKL come from the germline V gene. This CDR3 has 15 residues. Trimming took 4 bases from V and 0 from J, leaving 10 bases between them.

This clone came up a few times. J is TRBJ1-1 and V is TRBV5-1; possible D gene TRBD1, 5 bases. This CDR3 has 17 amino acids. The germline gives CDR1 SGHRS, CDR2 YFSETQ. V lost 1 base and J 1 base, leaving 17 bases between the germline ends. CDR3 nucleotides: TGCGCCAGCAGCTTGTGGACAAGTAAGCCCGGGAACACTGAAGCTTTCTTT. Translation: CASSLWTSKPGNTEAFF.

This clone came up once. The CDR3, as DNA: TGCGCCAGCAGCTTGATAATGAACACTGAAGCTTTCTTT. Translated, it gives CASSLIMNTEAFF. The chain employs TRBV5-1 and TRBJ1-1; D unresolved. V was cut by 1 base and J by 0 bases, with 4 bases left in between. The CDR3 spans 13 residues. In germline, CDR1 is SGHRS, CDR2 YFSETQ.

This clone was counted between two and nine times. This chain links TRBV15 with TRBJ2-1, with 7 positions matching TRBD2. This CDR3 spans 13 amino acids. Germline V lookup: CDR1 LNHNV, CDR2 YYDKDF (reference sequence). The ends lost 1 base at V and 10 bases at J; junction bases unmatched: 4. CDR3 sequence reads: CATSRAYGGEQFF. The CDR3 DNA is TGTGCCACCAGCAGAGCCTACGGGGGGGAGCAGTTCTTC.

The V call is TRBV7-2, the J call TRBJ2-7, with TRBD2 matching 7 bases. Looked up from germline, CDR1 is SGHTA and CDR2 is FQGNSA. The CDR3 runs to 15 residues. V lost 5 bases, J lost 7 bases, and 14 bases stayed unmatched. The CDR3 region is CASSDRDYLSGEQYF. The CDR3 bases are TGTGCCAGCAGCGACCGGGACTACCTCTCGGGGGAGCAGTACTTC.

This clone was recorded a few times. The chain uses TRBV4-3 and TRBJ1-5; TRBD1 is a possible D gene (6 bases). With 3 bases removed from V and 6 bases from J, the gap between germline ends came to 18 bases. CDR3 length: 16 amino acids. Germline V gene lookup returns CDR1 LGHNA and CDR2 YSLEER. The CDR3, as DNA: TGCGCCAGCAGCCAGGACCCACGGGGGGCCGGTCAGCCCCAGCATTTT. The encoded protein is CASSQDPRGAGQPQHF.

The chain employs TRBV6-5 and TRBJ2-3; D perhaps matches TRBD1 (6 bases). Trimming cost V 0 bases and J 4 bases, with 8 bases left between them. This CDR3 has 14 residues. CDR1 and CDR2 (germline): MNHEY, SVGAGI. The CDR3 loop is CASSYSKGADTQYF. CDR3 nucleotide sequence: TGTGCCAGCAGTTACTCGAAGGGGGCAGATACGCAGTATTTT.

This clone was observed a few times. This chain uses TRBV5-1 with TRBJ2-7; 9 positions match TRBD1. Germline lookup yields CDR1 SGHRS and CDR2 YFSETQ. V shed 0 bases and J 4 bases; nucleotides not matched to a gene: 5. The CDR3 loop spans 15 amino acids. The CDR3 spells CASSLAPGQGYEQYF. Written as DNA, the CDR3 is TGCGCCAGCAGCTTGGCCCCGGGACAGGGATACGAGCAGTACTTC.

V and J are TRBV5-1 and TRBJ2-6; D is ambiguous. Per the germline V gene, CDR1 is SGHRS and CDR2 is YFSETQ. The V end was cut by 0 bases, the J end by 0 bases, with 10 bases between. CDR3 length equals 17 residues. The CDR3 loop is CASSLAYSSSGANVLTF. CDR3 nucleotide sequence: TGCGCCAGCAGCTTGGCGTACTCTAGCTCTGGGGCCAACGTCCTGACTTTC.

The V and J genes are TRBV2 and TRBJ2-1; 14 positions match TRBD2. Germline V gives CDR1 SNHLY, CDR2 FYNNEI. J was trimmed by 10 bases and V by 4 bases; bases with no gene match: 6. This CDR3 has 15 residues. Here the CDR3 reads CASSVGLAGGDEQFF. The CDR3 region has the DNA TGTGCCAGCAGTGTCGGACTAGCGGGAGGAGACGAGCAGTTCTTC.

The chain is built from TRBV19 and TRBJ2-3; a weak D match, TRBD2 (6 bases). This CDR3 has 15 residues. Trimming removed 6 bases at V and 10 bases at J, with 23 bases between. Germline CDR1 is LNHDA and CDR2 is SQIVND (reference sequence). CDR3 loop: CASRELAGRINSQYF. The CDR3 region has the DNA TGTGCCAGTAGGGAGCTTGCGGGGCGAATCAACTCGCAGTATTTT.

Here the CDR3 reads CASSPGVEQFF. The CDR3 nucleotides are TGTGCCAGCAGCCCAGGCGTAGAGCAGTTCTTC. The chain links TRBV14 to TRBJ2-1; D uncertain. The CDR3 totals 11 residues. Germline loops: CDR1 SGHDN, CDR2 FVKESK. The V end lost 4 bases, the J end lost 10 bases, and 8 bases lay between the germline ends.

This clone was seen a few times. The gene calls are TRBV10-3 and TRBJ1-5; D is uncertain. Per the germline V gene, CDR1 is ENHRY and CDR2 is SYGVKD. V dropped 7 bases and J dropped 3 bases, with 13 bases sitting between them. The CDR3 runs 14 residues. CDR3 nucleotides: TGTGCCATCACCCTGCGTAGACTCAATCAGCCCCAGCATTTT. It is translated as CAITLRRLNQPQHF.

This clone was seen a handful of times. The chain carries TRBV7-9 and TRBJ1-1, with 8 bases identical to TRBD1. V trimming: 3 bases; J trimming: 1 base; junction bases outside the gene matches: 1. CDR3 length: 14 amino acids. Germline values: CDR1 SEHNR, CDR2 FQNEAQ (reference sequence). The CDR3 nucleotides read TGTGCCAGCAGCTTCGGGACAGGGAACACTGAAGCTTTCTTT. Its translation is CASSFGTGNTEAFF.

V usage is TRBV28 and J usage is TRBJ1-4; no definite D call. V lost 6 bases and J 8 bases, leaving 16 bases between the germline ends. This CDR3 has 14 amino acids. Germline V gene data show CDR1 as MDHEN and CDR2 as SYDVKM. CDR3 protein: CASRRSAVLEKLFF. In nucleotides, the CDR3 is TGTGCCAGCAGAAGGAGCGCAGTCTTGGAAAAACTGTTTTTT.

The chain uses TRBV11-2 and TRBJ2-3; 7 bases are shared with TRBD2. Trimming removed 1 base from V and 3 bases from J; junction bases left unmatched: 4. From germline, CDR1 is SGHAT and CDR2 FQNNGV. The CDR3 runs to 15 residues. CDR3 nucleotides: TGTGCCAGCAGCTTAGGATCCGGGAGGACAGATACGCAGTATTTT. Protein sequence: CASSLGSGRTDTQYF.

The gene calls are TRBV7-9 and TRBJ2-7; D is possibly TRBD2 (5 bases). Trimming removed 9 bases from V and 0 bases from J, with 18 bases in between. CDR1 is SEHNR, CDR2 FQNEAQ, per germline (reference sequence). This CDR3 is built from 15 residues. The CDR3 sequence: CASTHGLTSSYEQYF. The CDR3 region has the DNA TGTGCCAGTACTCACGGACTCACTAGCTCCTACGAGCAGTACTTC.